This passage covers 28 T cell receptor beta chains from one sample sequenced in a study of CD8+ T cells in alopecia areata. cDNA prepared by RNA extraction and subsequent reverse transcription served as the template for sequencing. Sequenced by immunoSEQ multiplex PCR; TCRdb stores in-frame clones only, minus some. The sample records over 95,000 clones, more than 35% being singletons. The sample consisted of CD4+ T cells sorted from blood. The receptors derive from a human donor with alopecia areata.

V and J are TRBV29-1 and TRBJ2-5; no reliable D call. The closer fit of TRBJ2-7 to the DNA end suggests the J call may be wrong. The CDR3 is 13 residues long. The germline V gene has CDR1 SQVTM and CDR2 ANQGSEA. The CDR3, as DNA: TGCAGCGTTGAAGTACTGAGCTCCTACGAGCAGTACTTC. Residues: CSVEVLSSYEQYF.

CDR3 residues: CASSAEAVGSEQFF. As DNA, the CDR3 is TGTGCCAGCAGCGCCGAGGCGGTCGGTAGTGAGCAGTTCTTC. This chain links TRBV9 with TRBJ2-1; D remains unclear. V lost 3 bases and J 9 bases, leaving 16 bases between the germline ends. The CDR3 extends over 14 amino acids. The V gene's germline CDR1 is SGDLS and CDR2 YYNGEE.

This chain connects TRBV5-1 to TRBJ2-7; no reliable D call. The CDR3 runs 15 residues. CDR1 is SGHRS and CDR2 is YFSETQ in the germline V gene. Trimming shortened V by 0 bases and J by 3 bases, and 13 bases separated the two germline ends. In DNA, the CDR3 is TGCGCCAGCAGCTTGGGCAGCCAATGGGGCTACGAGCAGTACTTC. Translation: CASSLGSQWGYEQYF.

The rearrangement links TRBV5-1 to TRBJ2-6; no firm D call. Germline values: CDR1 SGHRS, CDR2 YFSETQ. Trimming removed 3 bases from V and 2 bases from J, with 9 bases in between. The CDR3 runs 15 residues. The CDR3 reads CASSWEKAGANVLTF. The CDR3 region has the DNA TGCGCCAGCAGCTGGGAAAAAGCTGGGGCCAACGTCCTGACTTTC.

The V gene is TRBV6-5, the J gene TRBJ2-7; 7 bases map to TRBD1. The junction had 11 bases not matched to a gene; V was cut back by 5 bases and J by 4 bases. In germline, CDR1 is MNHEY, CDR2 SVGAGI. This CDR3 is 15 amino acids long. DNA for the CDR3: TGTGCCAGCAGTAGAACAGGGGAAGTTGGATACGAGCAGTACTTC. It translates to CASSRTGEVGYEQYF.

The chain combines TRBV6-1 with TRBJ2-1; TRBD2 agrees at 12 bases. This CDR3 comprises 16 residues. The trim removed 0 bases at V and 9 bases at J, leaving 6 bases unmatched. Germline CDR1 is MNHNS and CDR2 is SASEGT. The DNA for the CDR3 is TGTGCCAGCAGTGAAGCCAGCCTAGCGGGGGGGGGTGAGCAGTTCTTC. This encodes CASSEASLAGGGEQFF.

The CDR3 DNA reads as TGTGCCGGCCGTCCGGGACAGGGGTCTGGCTACACCTTC. Translated, it gives CAGRPGQGSGYTF. V and J are TRBV6-6 and TRBJ1-2; 10 bases are shared with TRBD1. Germline CDR1 MNHNY, CDR2 SVGAGI (reference sequence). The CDR3 totals 13 residues. After removal of 11 bases from V and 7 bases from J, the junction contained 10 bases not matched to a gene.

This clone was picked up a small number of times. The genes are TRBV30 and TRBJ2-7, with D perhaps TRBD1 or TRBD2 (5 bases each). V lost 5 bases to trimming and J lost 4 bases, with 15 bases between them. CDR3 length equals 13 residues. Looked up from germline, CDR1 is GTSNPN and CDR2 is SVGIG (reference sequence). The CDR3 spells CAWGDGREYEQYF. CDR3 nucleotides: TGTGCCTGGGGGGACGGACGTGAGTACGAGCAGTACTTC.

The CDR3 loop is CAWSALDRVLTGGYTF. CDR3 nucleotide sequence: TGTGCCTGGAGTGCGTTGGACAGGGTGTTAACTGGTGGCTACACCTTC. The chain joins TRBV30 to TRBJ1-2; 8 bases are a match to TRBD1. Germline V lookup: CDR1 GTSNPN, CDR2 SVGIG (reference sequence). The CDR3 has 16 amino acids. With V trimmed by 1 base and J by 7 bases, 14 bases remained unmatched. Using reference TRBV30 and TRBJ1-2 for the parts outside the CDR3, the full variable domain is SQTIHQWPATLVQPVGSPLSLECTVEGTSNPNLYWYRQAAGRGLQLLFYSVGIGQISSEVPQNLSASRPQDRQFILSSKKLLLSDSGFYLCAWSALDRVLTGGYTFGSGTRLTVV.

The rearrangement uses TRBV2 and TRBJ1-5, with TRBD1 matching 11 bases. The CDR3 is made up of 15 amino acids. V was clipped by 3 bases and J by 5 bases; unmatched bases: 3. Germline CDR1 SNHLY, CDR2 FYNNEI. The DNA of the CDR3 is TGTGCCAGCAGTGAGGACAGGGGGCGGGATCAGCCCCAGCATTTT. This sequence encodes CASSEDRGRDQPQHF. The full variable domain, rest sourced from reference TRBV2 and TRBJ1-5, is EPEVTQTPSHQVTQMGQEVILRCVPISNHLYFYWYRQILGQKVEFLVSFYNNEISEKSEIFDDQFSVERPDGSNFTLKIRSTKLEDSAMYFCASSEDRGRDQPQHFGDGTRLSIL.

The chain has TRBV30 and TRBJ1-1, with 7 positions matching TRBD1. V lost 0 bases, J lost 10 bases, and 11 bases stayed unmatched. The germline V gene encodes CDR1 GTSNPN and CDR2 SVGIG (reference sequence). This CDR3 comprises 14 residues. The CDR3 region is CAWSVRGTAQLAFF. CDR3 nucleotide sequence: TGTGCCTGGAGTGTAAGGGGGACAGCCCAATTAGCTTTCTTT.

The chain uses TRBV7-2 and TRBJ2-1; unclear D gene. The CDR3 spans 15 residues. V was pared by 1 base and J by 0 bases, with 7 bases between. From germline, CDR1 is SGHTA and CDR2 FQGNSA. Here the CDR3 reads CASSLDGDSYNEQFF. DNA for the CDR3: TGTGCCAGCAGCTTAGATGGAGACTCCTACAATGAGCAGTTCTTC.

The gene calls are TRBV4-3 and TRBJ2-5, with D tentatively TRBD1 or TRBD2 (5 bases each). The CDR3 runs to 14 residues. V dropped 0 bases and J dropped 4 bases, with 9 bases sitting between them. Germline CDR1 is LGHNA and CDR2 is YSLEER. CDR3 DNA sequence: TGCGCCAGCAGCCAAGATGAGGGGCGAGAGACCCAGTACTTC. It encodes CASSQDEGRETQYF.

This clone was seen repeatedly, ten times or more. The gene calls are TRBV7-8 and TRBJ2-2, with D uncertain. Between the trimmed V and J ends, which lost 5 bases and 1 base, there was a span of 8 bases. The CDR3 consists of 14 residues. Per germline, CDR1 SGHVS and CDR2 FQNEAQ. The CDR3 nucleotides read TGTGCCAGCAGCCACAGACGGAACACCGGGGAGCTGTTTTTT. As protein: CASSHRRNTGELFF.

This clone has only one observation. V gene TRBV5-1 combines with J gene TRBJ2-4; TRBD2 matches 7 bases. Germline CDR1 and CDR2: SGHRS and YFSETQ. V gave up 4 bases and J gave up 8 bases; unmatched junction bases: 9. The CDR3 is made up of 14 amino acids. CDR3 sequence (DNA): TGCGCCAGCAGCCCGGAGGCAGGGAGGGACATTCAGTACTTC. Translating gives CASSPEAGRDIQYF.

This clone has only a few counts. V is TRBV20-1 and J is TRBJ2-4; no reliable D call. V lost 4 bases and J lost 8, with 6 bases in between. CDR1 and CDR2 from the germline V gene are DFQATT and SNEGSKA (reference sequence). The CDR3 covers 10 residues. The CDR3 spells CSAIRDIQYF. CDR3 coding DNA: TGCAGTGCTATTAGGGACATTCAGTACTTC.

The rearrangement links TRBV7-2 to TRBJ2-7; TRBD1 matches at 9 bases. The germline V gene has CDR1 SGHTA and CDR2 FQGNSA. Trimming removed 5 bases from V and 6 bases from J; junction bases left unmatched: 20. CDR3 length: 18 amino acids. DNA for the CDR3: TGTGCCAGCAGCCAGATACCGGGACAGGGAATGGGGATAGGCGAGCAGTACTTC. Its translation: CASSQIPGQGMGIGEQYF.

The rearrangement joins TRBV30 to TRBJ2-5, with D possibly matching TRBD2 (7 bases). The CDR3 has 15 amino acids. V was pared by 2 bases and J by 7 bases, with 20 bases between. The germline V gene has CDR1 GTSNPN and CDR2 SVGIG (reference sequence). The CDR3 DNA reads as TGTGCCTGGAGTTTCGATGGGGGGCCGGGGGGGACCCAGTACTTC. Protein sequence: CAWSFDGGPGGTQYF.

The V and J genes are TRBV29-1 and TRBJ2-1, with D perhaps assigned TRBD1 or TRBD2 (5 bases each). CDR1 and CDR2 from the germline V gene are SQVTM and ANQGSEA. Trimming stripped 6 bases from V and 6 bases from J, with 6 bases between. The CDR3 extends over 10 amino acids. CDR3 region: CSVGVNEQFF. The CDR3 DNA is TGCAGCGTGGGGGTCAATGAGCAGTTCTTC.

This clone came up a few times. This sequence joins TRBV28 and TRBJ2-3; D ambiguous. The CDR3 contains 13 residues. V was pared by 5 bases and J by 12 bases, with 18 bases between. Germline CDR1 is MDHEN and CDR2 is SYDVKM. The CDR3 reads CASSQPLRVIQYF. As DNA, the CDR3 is TGTGCCAGCAGTCAACCACTTCGGGTTATTCAGTATTTT.

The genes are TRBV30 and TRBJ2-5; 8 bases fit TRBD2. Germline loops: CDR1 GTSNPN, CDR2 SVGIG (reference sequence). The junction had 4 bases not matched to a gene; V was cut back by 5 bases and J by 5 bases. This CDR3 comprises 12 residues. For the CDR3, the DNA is TGTGCCTGGGGGACTAGGAGGGAGACCCAGTACTTC. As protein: CAWGTRRETQYF.

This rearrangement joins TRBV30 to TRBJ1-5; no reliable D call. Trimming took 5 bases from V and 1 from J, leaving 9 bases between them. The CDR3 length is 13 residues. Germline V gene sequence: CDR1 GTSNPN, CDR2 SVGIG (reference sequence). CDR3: CAWGGRSNQPQHF. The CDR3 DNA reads TGTGCCTGGGGCGGGCGAAGCAATCAGCCCCAGCATTTT.

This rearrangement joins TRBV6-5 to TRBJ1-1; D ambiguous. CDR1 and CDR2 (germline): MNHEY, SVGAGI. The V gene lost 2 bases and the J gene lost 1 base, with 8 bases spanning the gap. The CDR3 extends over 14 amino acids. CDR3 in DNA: TGTGCCAGCAGTTACACCTGGGGGAACACTGAAGCTTTCTTT. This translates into CASSYTWGNTEAFF.

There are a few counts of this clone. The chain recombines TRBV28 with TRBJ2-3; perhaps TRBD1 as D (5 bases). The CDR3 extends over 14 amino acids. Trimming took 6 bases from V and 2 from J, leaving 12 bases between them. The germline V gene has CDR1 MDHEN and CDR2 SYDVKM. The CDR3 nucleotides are TGTGCCAGCAGCTCAGGACAAGTCACAGATACGCAGTATTTT. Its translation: CASSSGQVTDTQYF.

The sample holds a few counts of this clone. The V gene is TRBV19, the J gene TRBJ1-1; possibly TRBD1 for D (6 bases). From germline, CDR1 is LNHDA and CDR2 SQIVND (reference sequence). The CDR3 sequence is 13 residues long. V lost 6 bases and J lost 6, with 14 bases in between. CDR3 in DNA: TGTGCCAGTAGCCGAACACGGACAGCTGAAGCTTTCTTT. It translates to CASSRTRTAEAFF.

The CDR3 here is CASSQEETDYTEAFF. CDR3 coding DNA: TGCGCCAGCAGCCAAGAAGAGACGGATTACACTGAAGCTTTCTTT. The V gene is TRBV4-1, the J gene TRBJ1-1, with no clear D. Germline V gene lookup returns CDR1 MGHRA and CDR2 YSYEKL. Trimming shortened V by 0 bases and J by 3 bases, and 11 bases separated the two germline ends. CDR3 length equals 15 residues.

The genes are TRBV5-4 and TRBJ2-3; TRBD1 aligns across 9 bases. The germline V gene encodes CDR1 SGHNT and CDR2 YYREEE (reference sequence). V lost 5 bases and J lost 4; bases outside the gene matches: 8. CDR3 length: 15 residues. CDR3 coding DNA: TGTGCCAGCAGTCAGGGACAGGGTTCGCCAGATACGCAGTATTTT. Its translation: CASSQGQGSPDTQYF.

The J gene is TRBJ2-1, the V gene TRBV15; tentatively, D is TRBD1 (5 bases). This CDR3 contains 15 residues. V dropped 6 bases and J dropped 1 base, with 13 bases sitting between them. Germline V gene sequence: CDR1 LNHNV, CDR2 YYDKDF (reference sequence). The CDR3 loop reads CATRSKGLSYNEQFF. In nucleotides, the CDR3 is TGTGCCACCAGATCAAAGGGGCTTTCCTACAATGAGCAGTTCTTC.